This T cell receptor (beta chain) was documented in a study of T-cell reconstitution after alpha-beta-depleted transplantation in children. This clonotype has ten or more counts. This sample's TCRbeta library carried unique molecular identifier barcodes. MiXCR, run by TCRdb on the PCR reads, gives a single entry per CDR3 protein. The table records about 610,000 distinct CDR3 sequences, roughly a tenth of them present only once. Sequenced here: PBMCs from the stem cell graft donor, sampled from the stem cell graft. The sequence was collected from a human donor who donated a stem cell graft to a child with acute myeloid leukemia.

The CDR3 coding sequence is TGCAGTGCTACCTGGACAGGACCGAACACCGGGGAGCTGTTTTTT. Its protein is CSATWTGPNTGELFF. This chain joins TRBV20-1 and TRBJ2-2, with 7 positions matching TRBD1. This CDR3 is built from 15 residues. J gave up 0 bases and V 4 bases, and 5 bases lay outside the gene matches. Germline CDR1 DFQATT, CDR2 SNEGSKA (reference sequence).